This T cell receptor (beta chain) was obtained from a study of cytomegalovirus exposure and HLA in healthy donors. Details on this clone: Its cognate antigen is unknown.

This CDR3 spans 18 amino acids. The V and J ends lost 1 base and 0 bases respectively, with 15 bases between them. Germline-derived CDR1 and CDR2 are SGHTA and FQGTGA. Study-level points and caveats: The TCR clusters that emerged in the first cohort tended, a later analysis found, to co-occur in the 120 or so validation repertoires. Among TCR beta chains, those listed as cytomegalovirus-associated numbered about 160.

Measured with immunoSEQ multiplex PCR; TCRdb has only the in-frame clones, and not every one. Of over 250,000 clones listed, roughly nine tenths were seen once; the top ten hold 1% to 1.5%. The chain uses TRBV7-3 and TRBJ1-4; D not resolved. The sample consisted of PBMCs. The TCR comes from a woman aged 25-40 years in good health and CMV-seropositive. As DNA, the CDR3 is TGTGCCAGCAGCTTAAATTTCCACGACCTTGCAACTAATGAAAAACTGTTTTTT. Translated: CASSLNFHDLATNEKLFF.